These 5 T cell receptor beta chains were all obtained from the same sample, sequenced in a study of blood T cell repertoires in COVID-19. Repertoires were generated with immunoSEQ multiplex PCR, while TCRdb's copy carries only in-frame clones and drops some. This sample has approximately 180,000 clones, with roughly 89% found just once. Material: peripheral blood. The receptors stem from a woman aged 70 to 79 with COVID-19, enrolled during active disease.

The chain carries TRBV30 and TRBJ1-1; D is possibly TRBD1 (5 bases). This CDR3 is built from 14 residues. Germline CDR1 reads GTSNPN; CDR2 reads SVGIG (reference sequence). V gave up 0 bases and J gave up 1 base, with 9 bases separating them. CDR3 protein: CAWSVGQGNTEAFF. The CDR3 coding sequence is TGTGCCTGGAGTGTTGGGCAGGGGAACACTGAAGCTTTCTTT.

V usage is TRBV7-2 and J usage is TRBJ2-7; possible D gene TRBD2, 5 bases. The CDR3 runs to 14 residues. CDR1 is SGHTA and CDR2 is FQGNSA in the germline V gene. Trimming pared 1 base from V and 6 bases from J, leaving 13 bases between. The CDR3 loop reads CASSLGASIGEQYF. DNA of the CDR3: TGTGCCAGCAGCTTAGGTGCTAGCATAGGCGAGCAGTACTTC. The full variable domain, in which reference TRBV7-2 and TRBJ2-7 provide the parts outside the CDR3, is GAGVSQSPSNKVTEKGKDVELRCDPISGHTALYWYRQSLGQGLEFLIYFQGNSAPDKSGLPSDRFSAERTGGSVSTLTIQRTQQEDSAVYLCASSLGASIGEQYFGPGTRLTVT.

This clone was counted a few times. J is TRBJ2-3 and V is TRBV28, with 14 bases fitting TRBD2. V lost 3 bases and J lost 4; bases outside the gene matches: 3. This CDR3 has 16 amino acids. In germline, CDR1 is MDHEN, CDR2 SYDVKM. The CDR3 DNA sequence: TGTGCCAGCAGTTTGAGACTAGCGGGGGGGGCAGATACGCAGTATTTT. Its protein product is CASSLRLAGGADTQYF. Full variable domain (rest looked up from reference TRBV28 and TRBJ2-3): DVKVTQSSRYLVKRTGEKVFLECVQDMDHENMFWYRQDPGLGLRLIYFSYDVKMKEKGDIPEGYSVSREKKERFSLILESASTNQTSMYLCASSLRLAGGADTQYFGPGTRLTVL.

The chain recombines TRBV10-3 with TRBJ2-1; 11 bases are shared with TRBD2. CDR3 length: 16 amino acids. The trim removed 3 bases at V and 4 bases at J, leaving 5 bases unmatched. Germline V lookup: CDR1 ENHRY, CDR2 SYGVKD. CDR3 DNA: TGTGCCATCAGTGATGGGACTAGCGGACCGTACAATGAGCAGTTCTTC. Its protein product is CAISDGTSGPYNEQFF.

This chain uses TRBV5-4 with TRBJ1-1, with TRBD1 matching over 9 bases. CDR3 size: 15 residues. Looked up from germline, CDR1 is SGHNT and CDR2 is YYREEE (reference sequence). With V trimmed by 4 bases and J by 3 bases, 7 bases remained unmatched. In DNA form, the CDR3 reads TGTGCCAGCAGCAGACGGGACAGGGCGGACACTGAAGCTTTCTTT. This gives the protein CASSRRDRADTEAFF.